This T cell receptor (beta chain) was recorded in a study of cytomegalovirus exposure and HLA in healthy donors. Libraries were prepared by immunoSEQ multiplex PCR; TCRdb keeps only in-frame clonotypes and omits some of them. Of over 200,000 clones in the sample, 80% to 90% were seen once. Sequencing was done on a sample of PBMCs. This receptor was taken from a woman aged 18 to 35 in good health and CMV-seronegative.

The CDR3 is CASKAPQGIYGYTF. CDR3 in DNA: TGTGCCAGCAAAGCACCCCAGGGGATCTATGGCTACACCTTC. V is TRBV28 and J is TRBJ1-2, with D possibly being TRBD1 (6 bases). The CDR3 is 14 residues long. Trimming stripped 7 bases from V and 4 bases from J, with 16 bases between. Germline lookup yields CDR1 MDHEN and CDR2 SYDVKM.